Sequencing of this T cell receptor (beta chain) was carried out in a study of blood T cell repertoires in COVID-19. The wider study: Whether acute or convalescent, the COVID-19 samples came from the United States, Italy and Spain. Sources were T cells, B-cell-depleted T cells, or PBMCs; the material itself was cDNA or gDNA.

There are 15 residues in the CDR3. Germline values: CDR1 MNHEY, CDR2 SMNVEV (reference sequence). The V end lost 6 bases, the J end lost 2 bases, and 16 bases lay between the germline ends. Per the study methods: Estimation of nucleated cell counts relied on the amplification of reference gene primers. Only in-frame clones appear in the TCRdb table, and some are missing; sequencing was by immunoSEQ multiplex PCR. That table furnishes V, J and clone size, whereas the DNA furnished D and trimming. Found here are some 80,000 clones, about four fifths of them singletons; the top ten hold around 21%. The source of this sequence is a woman at least 80 years old with active or convalescent COVID-19. Input material: peripheral blood. The J gene is TRBJ1-2, the V gene TRBV27; TRBD1 might be the D (6 bases). The CDR3 sequence is CASSYSGGGNYGYTF. The CDR3 DNA is TGTGCCAGCAGCTACTCTGGGGGCGGAAACTATGGCTACACCTTC.